Below, 12 T cell receptor beta chains from the same sample are listed, as sequenced in a study of CD8 T cells in Susac syndrome (dated by TCRdb to 2018 to 2020). Library generation was performed with the immunoSEQ multiplex PCR assay. RNA was extracted with the RNeasy kit and 0.5 to 1 ug was reverse transcribed using random hexamers. The public sequencing data were trimmed at Q25 with fastp and processed into clonotypes with MiXCR by TCRdb, which kept only in-frame beta chains. For every CDR3 protein sequence, its rows merge into one entry that carries the most common genes and DNA. The sample contains around 300,000 distinct CDR3 sequences, almost 85% of them found a single time. The leading ten clones occupy around 0.22% of the sample. Sequencing input: CD8+ T cells from PBMCs. The receptor set was obtained from a human donor with multiple sclerosis.

The chain recombines TRBV9 with TRBJ2-1, with TRBD2 matching 9 bases. The CDR3 spans 20 residues. Trimming at V came to 3 bases and at J to 3 bases, leaving 19 bases not matched to a gene. Per the germline V gene, CDR1 is SGDLS and CDR2 is YYNGEE. Here the CDR3 reads CASSAHRLLSGSRNYNEQFF. The CDR3 nucleotides read TGTGCCAGCAGCGCCCACCGTCTACTTAGCGGGAGCCGTAACTACAATGAGCAGTTCTTC.

V is TRBV4-3 and J is TRBJ2-3, with 10 nucleotides matching TRBD2. The V gene's germline CDR1 is LGHNA and CDR2 YSLEER. V lost 0 bases to trimming and J lost 6 bases; unmatched junction nucleotides: 12. CDR3 size: 18 residues. DNA of the CDR3: TGCGCCAGCAGCCAAGAGGGCGTCCTAGCGGGAGTCTTGGATACGCAGTATTTT. Its translation is CASSQEGVLAGVLDTQYF.

This clonotype was picked up one time. CDR3 region: CSFNSGRSGEQYF. The DNA of the CDR3 is TGCAGCTTCAACAGCGGGAGATCGGGCGAGCAGTACTTC. This rearrangement joins TRBV29-1 to TRBJ2-7; TRBD2 matches 8 bases. The CDR3 consists of 13 residues. Per the germline V gene, CDR1 is SQVTM and CDR2 is ANQGSEA. V was pared by 8 bases and J by 6 bases, with 12 bases of the junction left unmatched.

The chain combines TRBV27 with TRBJ2-7, with D possibly being TRBD1 (5 bases). CDR3 size: 12 residues. The germline CDR1 and CDR2 sequences are MNHEY and SMNVEV (reference sequence). V shed 6 bases and J shed 5 bases, with 11 bases lying between them. CDR3: CASRTQGHEQYF. DNA for the CDR3: TGTGCCAGCAGGACTCAGGGCCACGAGCAGTACTTC.

The rearrangement uses TRBV13 and TRBJ2-7; D possibly corresponds to TRBD2 (5 bases). The CDR3 covers 16 residues. With 1 base removed from V and 2 bases from J, the gap between germline ends came to 15 bases. Germline V gives CDR1 PRHDT, CDR2 FYEKMQ (reference sequence). Here the CDR3 reads CASSLASGYTAYEQYF. DNA for the CDR3: TGTGCCAGCAGCTTAGCTTCGGGGTACACCGCCTACGAGCAGTACTTC.

This chain uses TRBV20-1 with TRBJ1-2; D not resolved. Germline values: CDR1 DFQATT, CDR2 SNEGSKA (reference sequence). V was shortened by 6 bases and J by 4 bases, with 18 bases between the two germline ends. CDR3 length: 14 amino acids. The CDR3 reads CSASQVARSYGYTF. DNA for the CDR3: TGCAGTGCGTCCCAAGTTGCCCGAAGCTATGGCTACACCTTC.

The rearrangement links TRBV18 to TRBJ1-2, with 7 bases that match TRBD1. Per the germline V gene, CDR1 is KGHSH and CDR2 is LQKENI. CDR3 length: 15 residues. V was pared by 3 bases and J by 4 bases, with 8 bases of the junction left unmatched. CDR3 DNA sequence: TGTGCCAGCTCACCCGCGACAGGGCTCGGCTATGGCTACACCTTC. It specifies CASSPATGLGYGYTF.

This clonotype occurred once. A junction boundary mismatches the germline segment, possibly from a read error. CDR3 in amino acids: CASSVGSGDSSHEQYF. The CDR3 nucleotides are TGTGCCAGCAGCGTGGGCTCCGGCGACAGCTCCCACGAGCAGTACTTC. The V gene is TRBV9, the J gene TRBJ2-7, with TRBD1 as a possible D gene (5 bases). CDR1 is SGDLS and CDR2 is YYNGEE in the germline V gene. The CDR3 has 16 amino acids.

The chain is built from TRBV27 and TRBJ1-1, with D hard to call. The V and J ends lost 3 bases and 0 bases respectively, with 8 bases between them. Germline loops: CDR1 MNHEY, CDR2 SMNVEV (reference sequence). The CDR3 runs to 14 residues. The CDR3, as DNA: TGTGCCAGCAGTTTGTTTGGAGTGAACACTGAAGCTTTCTTT. Amino acid sequence: CASSLFGVNTEAFF.

The genes are TRBV30 and TRBJ2-7, with 11 bases that match TRBD1. CDR3 size: 13 residues. CDR1 and CDR2 from the germline V gene are GTSNPN and SVGIG (reference sequence). J was trimmed by 6 bases and V by 4 bases; bases with no gene match: 5. The CDR3 DNA reads as TGTGCCTGGATACGGGACAGGGGGGCCGAGCAGTACTTC. Protein sequence: CAWIRDRGAEQYF.

The chain uses TRBV18 and TRBJ1-2, with D unclear. V lost 0 bases and J 0 bases, leaving 8 bases between the germline ends. This CDR3 contains 15 residues. CDR1 is KGHSH, CDR2 LQKENI, per germline. The DNA of the CDR3 is TGTGCCAGCTCACCACCGTGGCCCGCTAACTATGGCTACACCTTC. Encoded protein: CASSPPWPANYGYTF.

On this clonotype itself: One end of the junction fails to match germline, which may point to a read error. This chain connects TRBV23-1 to TRBJ2-7; no reliable D call. Being an ORF, TRBV23-1 has a function that is uncertain. The CDR3 loop spans 14 amino acids. CDR3: CASSQSAKVYEQCF. The CDR3 coding sequence is TGCGCCAGCAGTCAATCGGCCAAAGTCTACGAGCAGTGCTTC.